This is a list of T cell receptor beta chains from one sample in a study of memory CD4+ T cells and cytomegalovirus serostatus. Method: immunoSEQ multiplex PCR; TCRdb's copy keeps in-frame clones and lacks some. The table lists 64,000 or so clones, approximately 80% of them singletons. The sample was memory CD4+ T cells from blood. The source of these receptors is an adult in good health and CMV-seronegative. CDR3s include the opening cysteine and the closing phenylalanine or tryptophan. The order of the fields is CDR3 protein, CDR3 DNA, D gene, J gene, clone size, V gene. A D gene is named only where the DNA matches it firmly. The size of a clone is reported for some rows only, either as once, few or many, or as a class for expanded clones.

CDR3: CSVGRGETQYF
DNA: TGCAGTGTTGGGAGAGGAGAGACCCAGTACTTC
D: -
J: TRBJ2-5
size: -
V: TRBV20-1

CDR3: CASSQPTSGRLYNEQFF
DNA: TGTGCCAGCAGCCAACCGACTAGCGGGAGACTATACAATGAGCAGTTCTTC
D: TRBD2
J: TRBJ2-1
size: -
V: TRBV5-4

CDR3: CASSLTRTGNTIYF
DNA: TGTGCCAGCAGTCTGACAAGGACTGGAAACACCATATATTTT
D: -
J: TRBJ1-3
size: -
V: TRBV27

CDR3: CAWNMGWGNTIYF
DNA: TGTGCCTGGAATATGGGGTGGGGAAACACCATATATTTT
D: -
J: TRBJ1-3
size: -
V: TRBV30

CDR3: CASRPTSGRVNEQFF
DNA: TGTGCCAGCAGACCGACTAGCGGGAGGGTCAATGAGCAGTTCTTC
D: TRBD2
J: TRBJ2-1
size: once
V: TRBV7-2

CDR3: CASSLANLAGMMGYTF
DNA: TGTGCCAGCAGCTTGGCCAATTTGGCAGGGATGATGGGCTACACCTTC
D: -
J: TRBJ1-2
size: -
V: TRBV5-5

CDR3: CASSRDIEKLFF
DNA: TGCGCCAGCAGTCGGGACATTGAAAAACTGTTTTTT
D: -
J: TRBJ1-4
size: -
V: TRBV10-2

CDR3: CASSLSSDRSEAFF
DNA: TGTGCCAGCAGCTTGTCGTCGGACAGATCTGAAGCTTTCTTT
D: -
J: TRBJ1-1
size: -
V: TRBV7-9

CDR3: CASSLDIYGYTF
DNA: TGTGCCAGCAGTTTAGACATCTATGGCTACACCTTC
D: -
J: TRBJ1-2
size: few
V: TRBV28

CDR3: CASSARNQPQHF
DNA: TGTGCCAGCAGTGCCCGCAATCAGCCCCAGCATTTT
D: -
J: TRBJ1-5
size: -
V: TRBV2

CDR3: CASSLELDTQYF
DNA: TGCGCCAGCAGCTTGGAACTAGATACGCAGTATTTT
D: -
J: TRBJ2-3
size: -
V: TRBV5-1

CDR3: CASSGGTSGSYEQYF
DNA: TGTGCCAGCAGTGGGGGGACTAGCGGATCCTACGAGCAGTACTTC
D: TRBD2
J: TRBJ2-7
size: -
V: TRBV6-1

CDR3: CSVEAQLGGRGTEAFF
DNA: TGCAGCGTTGAAGCCCAGTTAGGGGGACGAGGCACTGAAGCTTTCTTT
D: -
J: TRBJ1-1
size: -
V: TRBV29-1

CDR3: CASSPKGGLSHEQYF
DNA: TGTGCCAGCAGCCCAAAGGGGGGACTTTCTCACGAGCAGTACTTC
D: -
J: TRBJ2-7
size: -
V: TRBV7-2

CDR3: CASRFTELNSPLHF
DNA: TGTGCCAGCAGATTTACAGAGCTTAATTCACCCCTCCACTTT
D: -
J: TRBJ1-6
size: -
V: TRBV27

CDR3: CASSPRDNPFYGYTF
DNA: TGTGCCAGCAGTCCCCGGGACAATCCCTTCTATGGCTACACCTTC
D: -
J: TRBJ1-2
size: once
V: TRBV27

CDR3: CASSLGQINYGYTF
DNA: TGTGCCAGCAGTTTGGGGCAGATAAACTATGGCTACACCTTC
D: -
J: TRBJ1-2
size: -
V: TRBV28

CDR3: CASSVADRDYEQYF
DNA: TGTGCCAGCAGCGTAGCGGATAGGGACTACGAGCAGTACTTC
D: -
J: TRBJ2-7
size: -
V: TRBV9

CDR3: CASRVQENTEAFF
DNA: TGCGCCAGCAGAGTTCAGGAAAACACTGAAGCTTTCTTT
D: -
J: TRBJ1-1
size: -
V: TRBV10-1

CDR3: CASRETANTGELFF
DNA: TGTGCCAGCAGGGAAACTGCGAACACCGGGGAGCTGTTTTTT
D: -
J: TRBJ2-2
size: -
V: TRBV2

CDR3: CASSSLSGANVLTF
DNA: TGTGCCAGCAGTTCCCTCTCTGGGGCCAACGTCCTGACTTTC
D: -
J: TRBJ2-6
size: few
V: TRBV27

CDR3: CAWSVLGSGDTQYF
DNA: TGTGCCTGGAGTGTACTAGGGTCGGGGGATACGCAGTATTTT
D: -
J: TRBJ2-3
size: -
V: TRBV30

CDR3: CASSTIRDRGPWTSYEQYF
DNA: TGTGCCAGCAGCACTATAAGGGACAGGGGGCCTTGGACCTCCTACGAGCAGTACTTC
D: -
J: TRBJ2-7
size: -
V: TRBV21-1